Described below is a single T cell receptor beta chain sequence and its context. Sequencing used immunoSEQ multiplex PCR; TCRdb keeps in-frame clones, though not all of them. The sample has 75,000 to 100,000 clones, almost 90% seen once. The germline CDR1 and CDR2 sequences are SGHTS and YDEGEE. The J segment lost 5 bases and the V segment lost 4 bases, leaving 7 bases of the junction unmatched. This CDR3 region has 15 residues. The data are from a study of control samples from healthy donors and cancer patients. The receptor comes from a man aged 25-45 years in good health. J is TRBJ2-5 and V is TRBV5-8; 11 bases map to TRBD1. The sample was blood. CDR3 bases: TGTGCCAGCAGCCCCGGACAGGGGGCTTGGGAGACCCAGTACTTC. It codes for CASSPGQGAWETQYF.